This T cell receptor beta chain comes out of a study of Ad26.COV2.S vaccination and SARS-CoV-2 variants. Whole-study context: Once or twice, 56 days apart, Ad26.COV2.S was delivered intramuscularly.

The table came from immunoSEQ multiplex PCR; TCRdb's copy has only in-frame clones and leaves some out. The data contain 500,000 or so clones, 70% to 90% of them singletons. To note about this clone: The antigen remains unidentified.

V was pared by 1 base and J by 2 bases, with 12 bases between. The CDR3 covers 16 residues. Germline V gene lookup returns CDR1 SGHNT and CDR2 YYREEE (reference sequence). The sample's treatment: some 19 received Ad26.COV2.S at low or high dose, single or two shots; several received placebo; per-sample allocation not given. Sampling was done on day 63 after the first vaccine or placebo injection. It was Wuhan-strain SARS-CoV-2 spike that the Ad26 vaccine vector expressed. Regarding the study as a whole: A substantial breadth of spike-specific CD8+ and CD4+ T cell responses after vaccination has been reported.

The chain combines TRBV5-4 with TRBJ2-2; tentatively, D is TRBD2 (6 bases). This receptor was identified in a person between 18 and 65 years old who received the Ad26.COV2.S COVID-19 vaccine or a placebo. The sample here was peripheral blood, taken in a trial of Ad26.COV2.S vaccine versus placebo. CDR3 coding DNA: TGTGCCAGCAGCTTGACTCATAGCGGAAACACCGGGGAGCTGTTTTTT. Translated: CASSLTHSGNTGELFF. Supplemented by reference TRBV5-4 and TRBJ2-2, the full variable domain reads ETGVTQSPTHLIKTRGQQVTLRCSSQSGHNTVSWYQQALGQGPQFIFQYYREEENGRGNFPPRFSGLQFPNYSSELNVNALELDDSALYLCASSLTHSGNTGELFFGEGSRLTVL.